The rows below give T cell receptor beta chains drawn from one sample of a study of CD8 T cells in ankylosing spondylitis. TCRdb re-called the 5' RACE reads through MiXCR, storing one row per CDR3 protein. The profile shows 90,000 to 100,000 distinct CDR3 sequences, almost 8.5% of them singletons. Material for sequencing was blood, either unsorted or a sorted T cell fraction (not recorded which). The receptors were gathered from a male donor with ankylosing spondylitis or in good health (not recorded which). Both conserved end residues are part of each CDR3. The D gene is left open where the match is weak. Only some rows state a clone size, as once, few, many or a class for expanded clones.

TRBD2	many	TRBV7-2	15	TRBJ2-3	TGTGCCAGCAGCGCCCAGACTAGCGGGTCAGATACGCAGTATTTT	CASSAQTSGSDTQYF
.	many	TRBV7-8	13	TRBJ2-5	TGTGCCAGCAGCTCGCACAGGGAAGAGACCCAGTACTTC	CASSSHREETQYF
.	many	TRBV7-8	13	TRBJ1-4	TGTGCCAGCGCCTCACGTGGTCAGGAAAAACTGTTTTTT	CASASRGQEKLFF
.	.	TRBV10-3	12	TRBJ1-1	TGTGCCATCAGTGAGTCGGTGGGGGAAGCTTTCTTT	CAISESVGEAFF
.	many	TRBV10-3	16	TRBJ2-3	TGTGCCATCAGGGACGATGGGCGGGACCTCACAGATACGCAGTATTTT	CAIRDDGRDLTDTQYF
.	many	TRBV12-3/TRBV12-4	13	TRBJ2-7	TGTGCCAGCAGTTACAGAGATGCCTACGAGCAGTACTTC	CASSYRDAYEQYF
TRBD1	many	TRBV7-8	16	TRBJ2-3	TGTGCCAGCAGCTTAGACAGGGGAATCGGCACAGATACGCAGTATTTT	CASSLDRGIGTDTQYF
.	many	TRBV29-1	14	TRBJ2-2	TGCAGCGTTGCAACGACACTGAACACCGGGGAGCTGTTTTTT	CSVATTLNTGELFF
TRBD1	few	TRBV18	14	TRBJ2-5	TGTGCCAGCTCACGGGACAGGGTGGAAGAGACCCAGTACTTC	CASSRDRVEETQYF
.	few	TRBV12-3/TRBV12-4	17	TRBJ1-2	TGTGCCAGCAGTTTAAGGACCAACCCAGCCTCGTCCGTGAGCTACACCTTC	CASSLRTNPASSVSYTF
.	many	TRBV6-4	14	TRBJ2-3	TGTGCCAGCAGTCAGGGGTCGGGCACAGATACGCAGTATTTT	CASSQGSGTDTQYF
.	many	TRBV11-2	20	TRBJ2-5	TGTGCCAGCAGCCTTCTGATGCGGCAGATCAGCGGAGGGAGCCTAGAGACCCAGTACTTC	CASSLLMRQISGGSLETQYF
.	many	TRBV20-1	14	TRBJ1-1	TGCAGTGCCCCCCGAGTTTCCCCCAACACTGAAGCTTTCTTT	CSAPRVSPNTEAFF
.	many	TRBV5-1	9	TRBJ1-5	TGCGCCAGCAGCTTGGCCGGGGGCTTT	CASSLAGGF
.	.	TRBV5-1	15	TRBJ2-3	TGCGCCAGCAGCTTGAGATACGGGGGCACAGATACGCAGTATTTT	CASSLRYGGTDTQYF
.	many	TRBV4-2	15	TRBJ2-1	TGTGCCAGCAGCCTCCGTCTAGCCTCCTACAATGAGCAGTTCTTC	CASSLRLASYNEQFF
.	many	TRBV18	13	TRBJ1-5	TGTGCCAGCTCACCACGGGTTAATCAGCCCCAGCATTTT	CASSPRVNQPQHF
TRBD1	many	TRBV20-1	15	TRBJ1-5	TGCAGTGCTACAGGGGGGAGATATAGCAATCAGCCCCAGCATTTT	CSATGGRYSNQPQHF
TRBD2	few	TRBV5-6	17	TRBJ2-2	TGTGCCAGCAGCATGGGGCTAGCGGGAGTATTTACCGGGGAGCTGTTTTTT	CASSMGLAGVFTGELFF
.	many	TRBV20-1	15	TRBJ2-7	TGCAGTGCTAGAGATACTGGAGCTGCCTACTACGAGCAGTACTTC	CSARDTGAAYYEQYF
.	many	TRBV12-3/TRBV12-4	13	TRBJ2-3	TGTGCCAGCAGTTTTGAGAGCCCCTATACGCAGTATTTT	CASSFESPYTQYF
.	many	TRBV11-2	13	TRBJ1-2	TGTGCCAGCAGCTTAGGGCAGAACTATGGCTACACCTTC	CASSLGQNYGYTF
.	many	TRBV9	15	TRBJ2-1	TGTGCCAGCAGCCCTTGGGGGAGTAACTCTTATGAGCAGTTCTTC	CASSPWGSNSYEQFF
TRBD2	few	TRBV19	15	TRBJ2-1	TGTGCCAGTAGCCAGCGGGGAAGCTCCTACAATGAGCAGTTCTTC	CASSQRGSSYNEQFF
.	many	TRBV7-8	15	TRBJ2-5	TGTGCCAGCACCCTAGGCGGTTCGGGGCAAGAGACCCAGTACTTC	CASTLGGSGQETQYF
TRBD1	many	TRBV7-8	15	TRBJ2-7	TGTGCCAGCAGCTTATTCGCCCCAGGGGGCTACGAGCAGTACTTC	CASSLFAPGGYEQYF
.	many	TRBV2	15	TRBJ2-5	TGTGCCAGCCGACTTAGGGGAATCAAGCAAGAGACCCAGTACTTC	CASRLRGIKQETQYF
.	.	TRBV7-9	14	TRBJ2-2	TGTGCCAGCAACAGATGGTTGAACACCGGGGAGCTGTTTTTT	CASNRWLNTGELFF
TRBD1	few	TRBV20-1	15	TRBJ1-2	TGCAGTGCTAGTACCGGGACAGGGGACTACTATGGCTACACCTTC	CSASTGTGDYYGYTF
.	many	TRBV12-3/TRBV12-4	15	TRBJ2-1	TGTGCCAGCAGTTTTGGGCTAGCCCTTGACAATGAGCAGTTCTTC	CASSFGLALDNEQFF
.	many	TRBV4-3	14	TRBJ2-4	TGCGCCAGCAGCCAAGAAGGGTACGGAAACATTCAGTACTTC	CASSQEGYGNIQYF
TRBD1	few	TRBV27	18	TRBJ1-5	TGTGCCAGCAGTTTATACCCCGGGGGACAGTCCACCAATCAGCCCCAGCATTTT	CASSLYPGGQSTNQPQHF
.	many	TRBV27	15	TRBJ2-2	TGTGCCAGCAGTTTGCGGGGCGCGAACACCGGGGAGCTGTTTTTT	CASSLRGANTGELFF
.	many	TRBV27	14	TRBJ2-3	TGTGCCAGCGGGAGATCCGTTTCAGGGCCCCGGCAGTATTTT	CASGRSVSGPRQYF
.	many	TRBV7-2	15	TRBJ2-3	TGTGCCAGCAGCTTAAACAGCATACGGACAGATACGCAGTATTTT	CASSLNSIRTDTQYF
TRBD1	few	TRBV20-1	17	TRBJ2-4	TGCAGTGCCAGACCTCACTTGGGACAGGGGGCCAAAAACATTCAGTACTTC	CSARPHLGQGAKNIQYF
.	many	TRBV4-3	17	TRBJ1-3	TGCGCCAGCAGCCAAGCCCTCGGTGGGGTGACTGGAAACACCATATATTTT	CASSQALGGVTGNTIYF
.	many	TRBV20-1	15	TRBJ2-2	TGCAGTGCTAGAGATATGGGAGACTGGGGCGGGGAGCTGTTTTTT	CSARDMGDWGGELFF
TRBD1	many	TRBV11-2	16	TRBJ2-1	TGTGCCAGCAGCAAGTTCTCAGGGGGTTCCTACAATGAGCAGTTCTTC	CASSKFSGGSYNEQFF
.	many	TRBV7-9	15	TRBJ1-1	TGTGCCAGCAGCTCTAAGGGGGGGATGAACACTGAAGCTTTCTTT	CASSSKGGMNTEAFF
.	many	TRBV27	15	TRBJ2-2	TGTGCCAGCAGTCCCTCTGACAGACCCTCCGGGGAGCTGTTTTTT	CASSPSDRPSGELFF
.	.	TRBV12-3/TRBV12-4	11	TRBJ1-1	TGTGCCAGCACCTTACAGGTTGAAGCTTTCTTT	CASTLQVEAFF
TRBD1	.	TRBV6-2/TRBV6-3	13	TRBJ2-2	TGTGCCAGCAGCCCCCGACAGGGCGGGGAGCTGTTTTTT	CASSPRQGGELFF
.	many	TRBV4-3	16	TRBJ1-6	TGCGCCAGCAGCCGAGCGCCGACAGGCATCGGTTCACCCCTCCACTTT	CASSRAPTGIGSPLHF
.	many	TRBV7-2	14	TRBJ1-3	TGTGCCAGCAGCTTAGCCGGCAGTGGAAACACCATATATTTT	CASSLAGSGNTIYF
.	many	TRBV24-1	16	TRBJ2-2	TGTGCCACCAGTGATCACAGGGTCGCGAACACCGGGGAGCTGTTTTTT	CATSDHRVANTGELFF
.	.	TRBV2	11	TRBJ1-2	TGTGCCTCGGGGCAAACCTATGGCTACACCTTC	CASGQTYGYTF
.	few	TRBV29-1	13	TRBJ2-1	TGCAGCGTTGTAAGAGCGGACTACAATGAGCAGTTCTTC	CSVVRADYNEQFF
.	many	TRBV5-5	14	TRBJ1-2	TGTGCCAGCAGCTTGACGGTAGAGTCCTATGGCTACACCTTC	CASSLTVESYGYTF
.	many	TRBV5-5	15	TRBJ2-2	TGTGCCAGCAGCTTGGGTACAGGTCCCACCGGGGAGCTGTTTTTT	CASSLGTGPTGELFF
.	once	TRBV20-1	14	TRBJ2-3	TGCAGTGCTGGGAGGGGGAGGAACACAGATACGCAGTATTTT	CSAGRGRNTDTQYF